The present entry profiles one T cell receptor beta chain with its context. Its specificity is not known. This sample includes further DNA sequences coding for the same CDR3. This record belongs to a study of cytomegalovirus exposure and HLA in healthy donors. Study results and limitations: Specific recognition of CMV antigens was confirmed in vitro for a few chains (all CMV-associated). The investigators catalogued 150 to 200 TCR beta chains as cytomegalovirus-associated.

Germline CDR1 SGHTA, CDR2 FQGTGA. V lost 1 base, J lost 4 bases, and 4 bases lay in between. This CDR3 contains 13 residues. 13 Jbeta primers and 60 Vbeta primers were used for the PCR. This table comes from immunoSEQ multiplex PCR, and its TCRdb copy is limited to in-frame clones, with some not included. The sample consists of about 130,000 clones, around 72% of them appearing once. The V gene is TRBV7-3, the J gene TRBJ2-2; D gene unclear. The receptor was derived from a woman in her thirties or forties in good health and CMV-seronegative. Sequencing input: PBMCs. CDR3 DNA: TGTGCCAGCAGCTTAAGCGCCACCGGGGAGCTGTTTTTT. This codes for CASSLSATGELFF.